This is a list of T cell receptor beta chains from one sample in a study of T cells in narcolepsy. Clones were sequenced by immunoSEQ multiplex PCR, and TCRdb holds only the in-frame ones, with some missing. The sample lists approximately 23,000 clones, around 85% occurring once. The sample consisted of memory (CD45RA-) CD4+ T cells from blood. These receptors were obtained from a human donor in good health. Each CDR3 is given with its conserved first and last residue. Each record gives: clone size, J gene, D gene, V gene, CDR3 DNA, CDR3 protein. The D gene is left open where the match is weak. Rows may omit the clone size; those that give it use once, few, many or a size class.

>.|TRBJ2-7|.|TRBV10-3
TGTGCCATCGGCGCGCACGGAGAGGGCTCCTACGAGCAGTACTTC
CAIGAHGEGSYEQYF
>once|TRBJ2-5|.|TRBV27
TGTGCCAGCAGTCGCCATAAGACAGCGCAAGAGACCCAGTACTTC
CASSRHKTAQETQYF
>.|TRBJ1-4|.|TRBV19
TGTGCCAGTACCCGGGGGAATGAAAAACTGTTTTTT
CASTRGNEKLFF
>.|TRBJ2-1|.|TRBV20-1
TGCAGTGCTTACTCTGGGGAGGAGCAGTTCTTC
CSAYSGEEQFF
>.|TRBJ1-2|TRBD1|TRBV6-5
TGTGCCAGCAGCACTCGGACAGGGGAAGAGTATGGCTACACCTTC
CASSTRTGEEYGYTF
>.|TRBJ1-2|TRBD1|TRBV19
TGTGCCAGTGGAAAGACAGGGGTTAACTATGGCTACACCTTC
CASGKTGVNYGYTF
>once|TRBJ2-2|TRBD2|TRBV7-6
TGTGCCAGCAGCTTAGTTCCTAGCGGGAGTGCGTACACCGGGGAGCTGTTTTTT
CASSLVPSGSAYTGELFF
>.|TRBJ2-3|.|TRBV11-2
TGTGCCAGCAGCTTAGTGAGAGTTGGCACAGATACGCAGTATTTT
CASSLVRVGTDTQYF
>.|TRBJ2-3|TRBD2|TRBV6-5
TGTGCCAGCCACCGGGGAGGGGCGGGAACAGATACGCAGTATTTT
CASHRGGAGTDTQYF
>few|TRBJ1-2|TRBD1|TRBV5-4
TGTGCCAGCAGCTCTCCAGGGGGTATGACCTATGGCTACACCTTC
CASSSPGGMTYGYTF
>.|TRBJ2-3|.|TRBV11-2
TGTGCCAGCAGCTTAGAATCCGCGGCTACGCAGTATTTT
CASSLESAATQYF
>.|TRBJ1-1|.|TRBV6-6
TGTGCCAGCAGTTACACACCCACAGGGAACACTGAAGCTTTCTTT
CASSYTPTGNTEAFF
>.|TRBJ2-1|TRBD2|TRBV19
TGTGCCAGTAGTTCGGGACTAACAAATGAGCAGTTCTTC
CASSSGLTNEQFF
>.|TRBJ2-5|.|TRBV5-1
TGCGCCAGCAGCTTAACAGGCGACCAAGAGACCCAGTACTTC
CASSLTGDQETQYF
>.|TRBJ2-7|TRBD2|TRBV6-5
TGTGCCAGCAGAAACAGCGGGAGCTCCTACGAGCAGTACTTC
CASRNSGSSYEQYF
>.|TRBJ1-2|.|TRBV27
TGTGCCAGCAGTCCAACCCTATTTTATGGCTACACCTTC
CASSPTLFYGYTF
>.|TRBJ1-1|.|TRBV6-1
TGTGCCAGCAGTGAATTTGAGACAGTTGCCACTGAAGCTTTCTTT
CASSEFETVATEAFF
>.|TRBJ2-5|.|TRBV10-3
TGTGCCATCAGTGAGGGAGGTTCGGGGGAGACCCAGTACTTC
CAISEGGSGETQYF
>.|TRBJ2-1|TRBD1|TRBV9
TGTGCCAGCAGCGGAGGGACAGGGGTAACCTACAATGAGCAGTTCTTC
CASSGGTGVTYNEQFF
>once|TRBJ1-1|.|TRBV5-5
TGTGCCAGCAGCCCGGGCCCTTCGGACACTGAAGCTTTCTTT
CASSPGPSDTEAFF
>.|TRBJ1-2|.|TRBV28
TGTGCCAGCTCGACAGTCAATAACTATGGCTACACCTTC
CASSTVNNYGYTF
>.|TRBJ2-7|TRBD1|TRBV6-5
TGTGCCAGCACCCCGCGACAGGGGGTGGTGTACGAGCAGTACTTC
CASTPRQGVVYEQYF
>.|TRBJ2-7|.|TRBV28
TGTGCCAGCAGATTGGGGGTCTACGAGCAGTACTTC
CASRLGVYEQYF
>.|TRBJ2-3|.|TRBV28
TGTGCCAGCAGCCTACAATCCCTTTCAGATACGCAGTATTTT
CASSLQSLSDTQYF
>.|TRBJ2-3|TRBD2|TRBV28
TGTGCCAGCAGTTTCCCCGGGACTAGCGGGAGTATAAGCACAGATACGCAGTATTTT
CASSFPGTSGSISTDTQYF
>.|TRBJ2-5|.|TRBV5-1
TGCGCCAGCAGCTTGGCCGTCGGGGAGACCCAGTACTTC
CASSLAVGETQYF
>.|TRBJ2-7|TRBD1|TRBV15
TGTGCCACCAGCAGCCGAGGACAGGGATCCTACGAGCAGTACTTC
CATSSRGQGSYEQYF
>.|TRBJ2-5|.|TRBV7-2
TGTGCCAGCAGCTTAGGTACCCGAGAGACCCAGTACTTC
CASSLGTRETQYF
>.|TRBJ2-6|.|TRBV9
TGTGCCAGCACTCAGGGCACCCTTGGGGCCAACGTCCTGACTTTC
CASTQGTLGANVLTF
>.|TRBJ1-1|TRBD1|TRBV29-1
TGCAGCGCTACAGGGGCGCTAACTGAAGCTTTCTTT
CSATGALTEAFF
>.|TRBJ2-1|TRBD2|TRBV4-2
TGTGCCAGCAGCCAAGATGGACTAGCGGGCAATGAGCAGTTCTTC
CASSQDGLAGNEQFF
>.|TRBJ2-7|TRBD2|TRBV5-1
TGCGCCAGCAGCCCGGGGGGACGGGCGTCCTACGAGCAGTACTTC
CASSPGGRASYEQYF
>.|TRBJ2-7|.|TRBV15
TGTGCCACCAGCAGCTCAGGGAGCTCCTACGAGCAGTACTTC
CATSSSGSSYEQYF
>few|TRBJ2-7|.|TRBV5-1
TGCGCCAGCAGCTTGTCAGAACCCTACGAGCAGTACTTC
CASSLSEPYEQYF
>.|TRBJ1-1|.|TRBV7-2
TGTGCCAGCAGCTCGCCCAAGGGTAAAACTGAAGCTTTCTTT
CASSSPKGKTEAFF
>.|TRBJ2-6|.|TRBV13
TGTGCCAGCAGCTTAAATTCCGGAGGGACTGGGGCCAACGTCCTGACTTTC
CASSLNSGGTGANVLTF
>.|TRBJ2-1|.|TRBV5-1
TGCGCCAGCAGCTTGGCCGGGAACCACAATGAGCAGTTCTTC
CASSLAGNHNEQFF
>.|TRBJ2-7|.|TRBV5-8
TGTGCCAGCAGCTTGGGATACGAGCAGTACTTC
CASSLGYEQYF
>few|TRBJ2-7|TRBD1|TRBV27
TGTGCCAGCTCCCTGACAGGGTCCTACGAGCAGTACTTC
CASSLTGSYEQYF
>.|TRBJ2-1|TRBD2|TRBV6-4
TGTGCCAGCAGTGCGGGGACTAGCGGTCGTATCAATGAGCAGTTCTTC
CASSAGTSGRINEQFF
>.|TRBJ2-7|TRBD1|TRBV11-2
TGTGCCAGCAGCTTAATAACAGGGGACTACGAGCAGTACTTC
CASSLITGDYEQYF